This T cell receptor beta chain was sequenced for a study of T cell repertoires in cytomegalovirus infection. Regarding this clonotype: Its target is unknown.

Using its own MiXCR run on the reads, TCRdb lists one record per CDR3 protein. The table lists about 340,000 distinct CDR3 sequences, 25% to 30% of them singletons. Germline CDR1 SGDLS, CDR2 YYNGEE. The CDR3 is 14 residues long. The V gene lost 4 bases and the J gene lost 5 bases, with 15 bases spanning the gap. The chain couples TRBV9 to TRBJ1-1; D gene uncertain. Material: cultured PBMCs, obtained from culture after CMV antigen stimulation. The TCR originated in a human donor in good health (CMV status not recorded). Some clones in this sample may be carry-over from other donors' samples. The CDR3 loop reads CASSPSGVWTEAFF. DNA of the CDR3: TGTGCCAGCAGCCCTAGCGGGGTTTGGACTGAAGCTTTCTTT.